This entry is about one TCR beta chain. Some clones are missing from TCRdb's copy, which holds only in-frame ones; the method was immunoSEQ multiplex PCR. The table includes more than 60,000 clones, around 89% detected once. The entry originates in a study of OX40 agonist ivuxolimab in advanced cancers. Study-wide background: Ivuxolimab, which patients received intravenously every 2 weeks, was dosed at 0.01 to 10 mg/kg. Subjects had a mean age of about 65 years, with a range of 23 to 79; just over 80% were male.

CDR1 LNHDA and CDR2 SQIVND come from the germline V gene (reference sequence). V gave up 5 bases and J gave up 5 bases, with 10 bases separating them. This CDR3 is built from 13 residues. This chain connects TRBV19 to TRBJ2-1, with D hard to call. Specimen: CD4+ or CD8+ T cells sorted from blood, collected in a trial of the OX40 agonist ivuxolimab. The origin of this receptor is an adult with an advanced solid tumor such as melanoma, head and neck, liver or kidney cancer. The CDR3 is CASSVWTDNEQFF. The CDR3 DNA reads as TGTGCCAGTAGTGTTTGGACCGACAATGAGCAGTTCTTC.